This T cell receptor (beta chain) was recovered during a study of beta chain features in type 1 diabetes. General study results and limits: Relative to healthy donors, patients appeared to have naive, central memory and Treg TCRB repertoires that were more similar. All four CD4+ subsets of Type 1 diabetes patients contained TCRB CDR3s that were moderately but significantly shorter.

Blood was drawn once from each donor into heparinised tubes. The draws averaged roughly 120 mL. All of the sorted populations showed purity greater than 95%. V trimming: 5 bases; J trimming: 1 base; junction bases outside the gene matches: 8. Germline loops: CDR1 MDHEN, CDR2 SYDVKM. This CDR3 has 17 residues. This clone was observed a few times. The target antigen is unknown. Every isolated RNA sample was fully reverse transcribed, so sequencing captured expressed TCRB transcripts. Sequencing was performed with immunoSEQ multiplex PCR; in TCRdb, only in-frame clones are kept and a portion is missing. The profile shows around 200,000 clones, about 13% of them singletons.

V usage is TRBV28 and J usage is TRBJ2-4, with 10 bases identical to TRBD1. This sequence was found in a young woman in good health. The specimen sequenced was central memory CD4+ T cells from blood. The CDR3 sequence is CASSKRGQGWAKNIQYF. In DNA, the CDR3 is TGTGCCAGCAGTAAAAGGGGACAGGGGTGGGCCAAAAACATTCAGTACTTC.